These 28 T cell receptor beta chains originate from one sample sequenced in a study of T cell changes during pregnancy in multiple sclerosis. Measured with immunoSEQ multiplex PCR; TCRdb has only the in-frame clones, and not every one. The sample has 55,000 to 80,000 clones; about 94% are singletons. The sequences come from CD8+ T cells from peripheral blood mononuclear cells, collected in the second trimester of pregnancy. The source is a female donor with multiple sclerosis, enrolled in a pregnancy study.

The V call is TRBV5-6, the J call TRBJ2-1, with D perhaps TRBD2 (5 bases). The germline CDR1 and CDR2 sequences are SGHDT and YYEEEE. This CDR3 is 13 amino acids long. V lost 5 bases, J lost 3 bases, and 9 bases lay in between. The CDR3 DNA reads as TGTGCCAGCAGTTTTGAGGGCTACAATGAGCAGTTCTTC. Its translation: CASSFEGYNEQFF.

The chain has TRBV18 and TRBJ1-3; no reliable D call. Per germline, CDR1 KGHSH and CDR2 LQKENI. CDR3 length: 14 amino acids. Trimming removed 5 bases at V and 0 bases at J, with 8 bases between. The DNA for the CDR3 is TGTGCCAGCTCAAAACAGTTCTCTGGAAACACCATATATTTT. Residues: CASSKQFSGNTIYF.

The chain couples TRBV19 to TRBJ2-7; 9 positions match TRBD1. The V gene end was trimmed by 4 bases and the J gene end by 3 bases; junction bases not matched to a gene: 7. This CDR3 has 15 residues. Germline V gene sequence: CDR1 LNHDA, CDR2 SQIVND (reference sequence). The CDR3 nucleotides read TGTGCCAGTAGTAGTCCTTCGACAGGGGGCTACGAGCAGTACTTC. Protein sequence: CASSSPSTGGYEQYF.

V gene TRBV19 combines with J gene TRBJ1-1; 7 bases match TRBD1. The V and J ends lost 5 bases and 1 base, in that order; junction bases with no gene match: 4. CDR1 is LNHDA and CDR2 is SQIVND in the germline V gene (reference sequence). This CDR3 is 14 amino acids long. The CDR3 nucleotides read TGTGCCAGTAGTCCGGGGGACAGGAACACTGAAGCTTTCTTT. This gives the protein CASSPGDRNTEAFF.

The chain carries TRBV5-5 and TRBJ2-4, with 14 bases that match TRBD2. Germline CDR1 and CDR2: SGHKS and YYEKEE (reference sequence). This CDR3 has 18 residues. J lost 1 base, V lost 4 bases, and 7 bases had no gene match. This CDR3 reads CASSLGLAGGAAKNIQYF. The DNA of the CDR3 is TGTGCCAGCAGCCTCGGACTAGCGGGAGGTGCGGCCAAAAACATTCAGTACTTC.

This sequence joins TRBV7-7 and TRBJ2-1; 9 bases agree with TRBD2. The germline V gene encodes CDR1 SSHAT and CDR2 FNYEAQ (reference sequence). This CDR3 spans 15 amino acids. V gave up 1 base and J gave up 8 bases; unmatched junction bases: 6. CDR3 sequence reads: CASSLGASGNDEQFF. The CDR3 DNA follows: TGTGCCAGCAGCTTAGGGGCTAGCGGGAACGATGAGCAGTTCTTC.

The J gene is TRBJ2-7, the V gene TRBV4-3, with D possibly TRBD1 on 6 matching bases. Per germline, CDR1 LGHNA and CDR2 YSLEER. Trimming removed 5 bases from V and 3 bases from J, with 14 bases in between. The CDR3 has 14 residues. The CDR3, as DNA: TGCGCCAGCAGCGCATACCGGGACAACTACGAGCAGTACTTC. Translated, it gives CASSAYRDNYEQYF.

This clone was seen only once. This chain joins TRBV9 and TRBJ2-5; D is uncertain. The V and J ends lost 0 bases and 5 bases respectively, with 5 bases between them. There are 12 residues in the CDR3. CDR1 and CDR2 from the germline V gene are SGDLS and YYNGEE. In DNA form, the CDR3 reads TGTGCCAGCAGCGTAGGCCGGGAGACCCAGTACTTC. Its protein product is CASSVGRETQYF.

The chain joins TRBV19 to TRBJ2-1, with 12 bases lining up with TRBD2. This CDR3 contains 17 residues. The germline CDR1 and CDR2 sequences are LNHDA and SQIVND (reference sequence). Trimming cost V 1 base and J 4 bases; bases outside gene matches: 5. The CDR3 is CASSIVWLAGGYNEQFF. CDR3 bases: TGTGCCAGTAGTATAGTGTGGCTAGCGGGAGGGTACAATGAGCAGTTCTTC.

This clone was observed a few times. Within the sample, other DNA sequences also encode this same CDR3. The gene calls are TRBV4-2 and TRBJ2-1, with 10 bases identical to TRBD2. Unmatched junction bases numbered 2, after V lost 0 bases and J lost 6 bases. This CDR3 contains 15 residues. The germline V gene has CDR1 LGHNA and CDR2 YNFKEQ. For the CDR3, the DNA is TGTGCCAGCAGCCAAGAAGCGGGAGGGCCCAATGAGCAGTTCTTC. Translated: CASSQEAGGPNEQFF.

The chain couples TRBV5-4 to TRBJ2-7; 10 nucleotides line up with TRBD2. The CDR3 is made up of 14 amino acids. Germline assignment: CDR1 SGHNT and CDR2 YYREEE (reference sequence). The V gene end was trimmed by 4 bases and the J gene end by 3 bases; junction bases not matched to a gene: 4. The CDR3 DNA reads TGTGCCAGCAGCACGGGACTAGCGTTCTACGAGCAGTACTTC. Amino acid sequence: CASSTGLAFYEQYF.

The CDR3: CASSLRLERTDTQYF. The CDR3 coding sequence is TGTGCCAGCAGTTTAAGACTGGAACGCACAGATACGCAGTATTTT. The chain has TRBV7-9 and TRBJ2-3; no clear D gene. This CDR3 is built from 15 residues. Germline loops: CDR1 SEHNR, CDR2 FQNEAQ (reference sequence). The germline V and J ends were trimmed by 6 bases and 1 base, with 14 bases remaining between them. Looking up the rest from reference TRBV7-9 and TRBJ2-3 gives the full variable domain: DTGVSQNPRHKITKRGQNVTFRCDPISEHNRLYWYRQTLGQGPEFLTYFQNEAQLEKSRLLSDRFSAERPKGSFSTLEIQRTEQGDSAMYLCASSLRLERTDTQYFGPGTRLTVL.

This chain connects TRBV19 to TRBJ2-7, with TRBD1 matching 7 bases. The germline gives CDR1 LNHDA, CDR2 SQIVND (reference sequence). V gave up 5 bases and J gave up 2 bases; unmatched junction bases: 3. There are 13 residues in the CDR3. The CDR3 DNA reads TGTGCCAGTAGTTTCGGACAGGCCTACGAGCAGTACTTC. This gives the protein CASSFGQAYEQYF. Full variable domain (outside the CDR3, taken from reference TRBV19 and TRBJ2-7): DGGITQSPKYLFRKEGQNVTLSCEQNLNHDAMYWYRQDPGQGLRLIYYSQIVNDFQKGDIAEGYSVSREKKESFPLTVTSAQKNPTAFYLCASSFGQAYEQYFGPGTRLTVT.

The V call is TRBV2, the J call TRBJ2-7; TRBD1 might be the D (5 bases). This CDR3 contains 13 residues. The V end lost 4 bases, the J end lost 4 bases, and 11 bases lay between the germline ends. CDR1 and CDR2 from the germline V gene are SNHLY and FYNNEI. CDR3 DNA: TGTGCCAGCAGTGCCGGCAGGGTGTACGAGCAGTACTTC. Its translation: CASSAGRVYEQYF. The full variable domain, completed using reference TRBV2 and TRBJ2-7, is EPEVTQTPSHQVTQMGQEVILRCVPISNHLYFYWYRQILGQKVEFLVSFYNNEISEKSEIFDDQFSVERPDGSNFTLKIRSTKLEDSAMYFCASSAGRVYEQYFGPGTRLTVT.

The chain's CDR3 is CASSSGTGKLYEQYF. The CDR3 DNA sequence: TGTGCCAGCAGTTCCGGGACAGGCAAACTCTACGAGCAGTACTTC. This chain links TRBV28 with TRBJ2-7, with 8 bases aligning to TRBD1. This CDR3 is 15 amino acids long. Per the germline V gene, CDR1 is MDHEN and CDR2 is SYDVKM. The V gene end was trimmed by 4 bases and the J gene end by 3 bases; junction bases not matched to a gene: 8.

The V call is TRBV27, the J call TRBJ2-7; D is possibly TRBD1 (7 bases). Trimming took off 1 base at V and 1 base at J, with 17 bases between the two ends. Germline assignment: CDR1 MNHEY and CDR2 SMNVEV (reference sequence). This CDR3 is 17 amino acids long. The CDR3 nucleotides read TGTGCCAGCAGTTTATTCCGCCCGACAGGGAGGTCCTACGAGCAGTACTTC. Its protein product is CASSLFRPTGRSYEQYF.

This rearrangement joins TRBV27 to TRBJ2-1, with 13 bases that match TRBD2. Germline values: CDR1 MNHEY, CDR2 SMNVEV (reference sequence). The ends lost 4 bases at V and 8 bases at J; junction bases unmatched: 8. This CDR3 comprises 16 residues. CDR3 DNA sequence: TGTGCCAGCAGTTCCCGGACTAGCGGGAGTTTCGATGAGCAGTTCTTC. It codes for CASSSRTSGSFDEQFF.

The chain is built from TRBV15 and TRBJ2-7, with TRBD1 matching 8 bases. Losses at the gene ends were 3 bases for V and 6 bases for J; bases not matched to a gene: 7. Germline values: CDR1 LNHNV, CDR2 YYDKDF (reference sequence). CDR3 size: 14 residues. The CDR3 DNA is TGTGCCACCAGCAGCCTTCGACAGGGGAGCGAGCAGTACTTC. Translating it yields CATSSLRQGSEQYF.

This CDR3 reads CASSLWQGPMNTEAFF. The CDR3 DNA is TGTGCCAGCAGCTTATGGCAGGGGCCCATGAACACTGAAGCTTTCTTT. The rearrangement uses TRBV13 and TRBJ1-1, with D possibly matching TRBD1 (6 bases). Looked up from germline, CDR1 is PRHDT and CDR2 is FYEKMQ (reference sequence). V lost 2 bases and J 0 bases, leaving 13 bases between the germline ends. This CDR3 region has 16 residues.

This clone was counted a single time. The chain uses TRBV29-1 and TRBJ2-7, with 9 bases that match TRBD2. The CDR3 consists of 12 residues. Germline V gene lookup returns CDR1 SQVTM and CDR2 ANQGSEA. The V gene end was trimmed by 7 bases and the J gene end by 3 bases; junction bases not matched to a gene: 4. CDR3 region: CSAMTSGYEQYF. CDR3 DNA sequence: TGCAGCGCTATGACTAGCGGCTACGAGCAGTACTTC.

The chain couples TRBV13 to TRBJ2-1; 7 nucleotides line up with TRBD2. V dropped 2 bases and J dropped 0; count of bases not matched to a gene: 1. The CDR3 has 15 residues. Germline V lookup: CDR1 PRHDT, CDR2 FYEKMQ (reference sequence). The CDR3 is CASSLPGGSYNEQFF. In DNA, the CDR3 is TGTGCCAGCAGCTTACCGGGGGGCTCCTACAATGAGCAGTTCTTC.

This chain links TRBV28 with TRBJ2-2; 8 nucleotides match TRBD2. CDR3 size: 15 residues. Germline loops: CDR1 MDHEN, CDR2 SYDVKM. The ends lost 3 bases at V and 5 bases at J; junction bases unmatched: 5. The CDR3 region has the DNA TGTGCCAGCAGTTTTTATCTAGCGGGTACCGGGGAGCTGTTTTTT. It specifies CASSFYLAGTGELFF. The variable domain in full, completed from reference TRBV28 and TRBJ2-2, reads DVKVTQSSRYLVKRTGEKVFLECVQDMDHENMFWYRQDPGLGLRLIYFSYDVKMKEKGDIPEGYSVSREKKERFSLILESASTNQTSMYLCASSFYLAGTGELFFGEGSRLTVL.

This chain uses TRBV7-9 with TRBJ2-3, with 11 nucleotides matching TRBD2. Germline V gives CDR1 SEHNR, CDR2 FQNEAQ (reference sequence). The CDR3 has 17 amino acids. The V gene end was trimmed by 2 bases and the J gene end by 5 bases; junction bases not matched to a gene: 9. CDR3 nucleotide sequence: TGTGCCAGCAGCTTAATACTAGCGGGAGTGAGGGTAGATACGCAGTATTTT. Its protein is CASSLILAGVRVDTQYF.

The chain's CDR3 is CASSLVVGGSQTEQYF. CDR3 DNA: TGTGCCAGCAGCTTAGTTGTTGGCGGGAGTCAGACCGAGCAGTACTTC. The rearrangement links TRBV7-2 to TRBJ2-7; TRBD2 matches at 7 bases. Germline trimming cut 1 base from V and 6 bases from J; bases unmatched to any gene: 12. The germline V gene has CDR1 SGHTA and CDR2 FQGNSA. The CDR3 runs to 16 residues.

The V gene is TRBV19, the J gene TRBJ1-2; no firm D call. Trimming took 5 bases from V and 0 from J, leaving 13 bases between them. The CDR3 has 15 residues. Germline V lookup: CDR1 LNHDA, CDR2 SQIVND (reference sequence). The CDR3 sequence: CASSPQGRANYGYTF. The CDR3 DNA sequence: TGTGCCAGTAGTCCACAAGGGAGGGCTAACTATGGCTACACCTTC.

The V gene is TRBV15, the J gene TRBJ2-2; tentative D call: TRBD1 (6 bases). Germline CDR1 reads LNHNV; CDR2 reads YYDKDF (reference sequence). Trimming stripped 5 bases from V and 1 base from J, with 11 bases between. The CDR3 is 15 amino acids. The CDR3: CATSVTRGNTGELFF. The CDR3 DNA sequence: TGTGCCACCAGCGTAACCAGGGGGAACACCGGGGAGCTGTTTTTT.

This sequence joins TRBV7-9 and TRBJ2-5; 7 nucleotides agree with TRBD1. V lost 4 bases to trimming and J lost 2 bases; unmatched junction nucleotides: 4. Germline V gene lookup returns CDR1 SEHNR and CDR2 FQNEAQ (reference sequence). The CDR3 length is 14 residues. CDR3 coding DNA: TGTGCCAGCAGCTCACCGGGACAGCAAGAGACCCAGTACTTC. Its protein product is CASSSPGQQETQYF.

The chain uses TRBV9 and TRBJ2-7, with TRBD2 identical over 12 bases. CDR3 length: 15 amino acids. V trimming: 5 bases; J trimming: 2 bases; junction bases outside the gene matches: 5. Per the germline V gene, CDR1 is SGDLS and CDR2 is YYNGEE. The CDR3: CASRPTSGSTYEQYF. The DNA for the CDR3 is TGTGCCAGCAGACCGACTAGCGGGAGTACCTACGAGCAGTACTTC.